The source of this T cell receptor beta chain is a study of blood T cell repertoires in COVID-19. At the level of the study: Researchers got acute and convalescent COVID-19 samples from the United States, Italy and Spain. Sample material is recorded as cDNA or gDNA derived from T cells, B-cell-depleted T cells, or PBMCs.

Trimming removed 2 bases from V and 7 bases from J, with 11 bases in between. Per the germline V gene, CDR1 is SQVTM and CDR2 is ANQGSEA. CDR3 length: 12 amino acids. Original analysis: Researchers report that nucleated cell counts were estimated from reference gene primer amplification. The data were produced by immunoSEQ multiplex PCR, yet TCRdb's version contains in-frame clones alone and is incomplete. That table supplies the V and J calls and clone size; D and trimming were determined from the DNA. In the table there are around 370,000 clones, about 90% of which are singletons. The rearrangement links TRBV29-1 to TRBJ1-1, with TRBD1 as a possible D gene (5 bases). The TCR originated in a woman aged 18-29 years who had recovered from COVID-19. The sequenced material came from peripheral blood. The CDR3 DNA reads TGCAGCGTTGAATTAGGCGGGGGTGAAGCTTTCTTT. Translating gives CSVELGGGEAFF.